Listed below are T cell receptor beta chains from one sample, sequenced in a study of T cell changes during pregnancy in multiple sclerosis. Assay: immunoSEQ multiplex PCR; the TCRdb copy retains only in-frame clones and omits some. This table has more than 55,000 clones, roughly 91% appearing once. This specimen consisted of peripheral blood, obtained in the third trimester of pregnancy. The receptors come from a female donor in good health, enrolled as a control in a pregnancy study. Both conserved end residues are part of each CDR3. A D gene is named only where the DNA matches it firmly. A clone size is listed for some rows: how often the clone was seen (once, few, many), or a class if it is expanded.

v_gene	d_gene	j_gene	abundance	CDR3aa	CDR3nt
TRBV11-3	TRBD2	TRBJ2-1	once	CASSPPFGTSGSGEQFF	TGTGCCAGCAGCCCCCCGTTTGGGACTAGCGGGAGCGGTGAGCAGTTCTTC
TRBV4-3	NA	TRBJ1-6	NA	CASSQDGGNSPLHF	TGCGCCAGCAGCCAGGACGGGGGTAATTCACCCCTCCACTTT
TRBV6-6	TRBD1	TRBJ1-5	NA	CASSYPGQGSNQPQHF	TGTGCCAGCAGTTACCCCGGACAGGGCTCCAATCAGCCCCAGCATTTT
TRBV27	TRBD1	TRBJ2-2	NA	CASGTRGRAGELFF	TGTGCCAGCGGAACGAGGGGGCGCGCCGGGGAGCTGTTTTTT
TRBV9	NA	TRBJ1-6	NA	CASSVTGNPRASPLHF	TGTGCCAGCAGCGTTACAGGGAACCCCAGAGCGAGTCCCCTCCACTTT
TRBV6-5	NA	TRBJ2-7	once	CASSYLVPSGRYEQYF	TGTGCCAGCAGTTACTTGGTCCCAAGCGGCCGCTACGAGCAGTACTTC
TRBV27	NA	TRBJ2-1	once	CASSLGLAVNEQFF	TGTGCCAGCAGTTTAGGCCTAGCTGTGAATGAGCAGTTCTTC
TRBV19	TRBD1	TRBJ1-5	NA	CASRRTGEGNQPQHF	TGTGCCAGTAGAAGAACAGGGGAGGGCAATCAGCCCCAGCATTTT
TRBV5-8	NA	TRBJ1-1	NA	CAPAGTWNTEAFF	TGTGCCCCCGCCGGGACTTGGAACACTGAAGCTTTCTTT
TRBV6-6	NA	TRBJ1-5	NA	CASSSPRAGDLGPQHF	TGTGCCAGCAGTTCCCCCAGGGCAGGGGATTTAGGGCCCCAGCATTTT
TRBV9	NA	TRBJ1-2	NA	CASSVGRGLYGYTF	TGTGCCAGCAGCGTAGGCAGGGGCCTCTATGGCTACACCTTC
TRBV6-5	NA	TRBJ1-5	NA	CASSPLGGQPQHF	TGTGCCAGCAGCCCACTGGGGGGGCAGCCCCAGCATTTT
TRBV5-1	NA	TRBJ1-2	once	CASSLAEAGIYGYTF	TGCGCCAGCAGCTTGGCCGAGGCAGGGATCTATGGCTACACCTTC
TRBV29-1	NA	TRBJ2-2	once	CSVEDAAGGTGELFF	TGCAGCGTTGAAGATGCGGCTGGTGGCACCGGGGAGCTGTTTTTT
TRBV6-1	NA	TRBJ1-2	once	CASSEGIGAYGYTF	TGTGCCAGCAGTGAAGGGATAGGGGCGTATGGCTACACCTTC
TRBV6-4	NA	TRBJ1-5	NA	CASSVETGRESNQPQHF	TGTGCCAGCAGTGTTGAGACAGGCCGTGAGAGCAATCAGCCCCAGCATTTT
TRBV12-5	TRBD1	TRBJ2-1	NA	CASGLDTGEGFF	TGTGCTAGTGGTTTGGACACAGGGGAAGGGTTCTTC
TRBV2	NA	TRBJ2-7	NA	CASRGGPSYEQYF	TGTGCCAGCCGCGGGGGCCCCTCCTACGAGCAGTACTTC
TRBV11-3	NA	TRBJ1-1	NA	CASSPSRGGFTEAFF	TGTGCCAGCAGCCCAAGCCGGGGGGGCTTCACTGAAGCTTTCTTT
TRBV12-5	TRBD1	TRBJ2-7	NA	CASGGDREGHF	TGTGCTAGTGGTGGTGACAGGGAAGGTCACTTC
TRBV14	TRBD2	TRBJ2-7	NA	CASSQAAAGVRQYF	TGTGCCAGCAGCCAAGCAGCGGCGGGAGTCCGGCAGTACTTC
TRBV9	TRBD2	TRBJ2-1	NA	CASSVGLAGWYNEQFF	TGTGCCAGCAGCGTGGGACTAGCGGGGTGGTACAATGAGCAGTTCTTC
TRBV14	NA	TRBJ2-3	NA	CASSQVQGVDTQYF	TGTGCCAGCAGCCAAGTACAGGGAGTAGATACGCAGTATTTT